This T cell receptor (beta chain) was sequenced in a study of spatial heterogeneity in lung cancer. Germline CDR1 and CDR2: SGHRS and YFSETQ. This CDR3 has 18 amino acids. V shed 6 bases, J shed 4 bases, and the junction held 14 bases outside the gene matches. Time point meaning: blood at routine non-recurrence follow-up after resection. TCRdb fed the 5' RACE reads into MiXCR, producing one record per CDR3 protein. The sample has tens of thousands of distinct CDR3 sequences; about 9.8% are singletons. This TCR was sampled from a male donor with early-stage non-small cell lung cancer. The sequencing used PBMCs, collected at follow-up. The chain joins TRBV5-1 to TRBJ2-5; 14 nucleotides match TRBD2. The CDR3 loop is CASTPPGLAGALGETQYF. The DNA of the CDR3 is TGCGCCAGCACCCCTCCGGGACTAGCGGGGGCCCTGGGAGAGACCCAGTACTTC. Full variable domain (missing parts from reference TRBV5-1 and TRBJ2-5): KAGVTQTPRYLIKTRGQQVTLSCSPISGHRSVSWYQQTPGQGLQFLFEYFSETQRNKGNFPGRFSGRQFSNSRSEMNVSTLELGDSALYLCASTPPGLAGALGETQYFGPGTRLLVL.